The 5 T cell receptor beta chains below come from one sample, sequenced in a study of T-cell memory formation after mild COVID-19. TCRdb redid the calling of the 5' RACE reads with MiXCR, one entry per CDR3 protein. The top ten clones hold approximately 21% of a sample with approximately 300,000 distinct CDR3 sequences, roughly a fifth of them seen once. Input material: PBMCs or a T cell subset sorted from them (not recorded which). These receptors all stem from a man between 18 and 35 years old who had mild COVID-19 (a few samples of this study predate the infection). Cell type and time point are not known.

The chain employs TRBV5-1 and TRBJ1-3; D is uncertain. Per germline, CDR1 SGHRS and CDR2 YFSETQ. V was shortened by 0 bases and J by 3 bases, with 10 bases between the two germline ends. The CDR3 totals 15 residues. DNA for the CDR3: TGCGCCAGCAGCTTGGGGTATGGAGGTGGAAACACCATATATTTT. Amino acids: CASSLGYGGGNTIYF.

This clonotype turned up a few times. The chain carries TRBV27 and TRBJ1-6; 9 bases match TRBD1. Germline assignment: CDR1 MNHEY and CDR2 SMNVEV (reference sequence). Germline trimming cut 2 bases from V and 10 bases from J; bases unmatched to any gene: 3. The CDR3 consists of 14 residues. CDR3 amino acids: CASSLTGGVSPLHF. The CDR3 DNA reads as TGTGCCAGCAGTTTAACAGGGGGCGTATCACCCCTCCACTTT.

The V and J genes are TRBV7-7 and TRBJ2-2, with TRBD1 matching 8 bases. This CDR3 comprises 19 residues. Per the germline V gene, CDR1 is SSHAT and CDR2 is FNYEAQ (reference sequence). The junction had 13 bases not matched to a gene; V was cut back by 4 bases and J by 0 bases. The CDR3 region is CASSSGQASGQANTGELFF. The CDR3 nucleotides read TGTGCCAGCAGCTCGGGACAGGCATCTGGCCAAGCGAACACCGGGGAGCTGTTTTTT.

In this sample, this clonotype turned up a few times. At one end, the junction sequence differs from germline, possibly due to a read error. This sequence joins TRBV20-1 and TRBJ2-1; maybe TRBD2 (6 bases). This CDR3 has 9 amino acids. The germline gives CDR1 DFQATT, CDR2 SNEGSKA (reference sequence). Here the CDR3 reads CSAGGHGGF. CDR3 nucleotides: TGCAGTGCCGGTGGCCACGGGGGCTTC.

This clonotype occurred many times. The V call is TRBV7-2, the J call TRBJ2-5; possibly TRBD1 or TRBD2 for D (5 bases each). The CDR3 is 15 residues long. Between the trimmed V and J ends, which lost 7 bases and 2 bases, there was a span of 17 bases. Looked up from germline, CDR1 is SGHTA and CDR2 is FQGNSA. DNA of the CDR3: TGTGCCAGCACCCTCGGGACGGGGAAACAAGAGACCCAGTACTTC. Encoded protein: CASTLGTGKQETQYF.